This T cell receptor beta chain came from a study of shared clonotypes between healthy human individuals (dated by TCRdb to 2019 to 2021). Study-wide context: The cohort comprised two women and three men aged 18 to 49 years. Each donor's leukapheresis produced roughly between roughly 0.85 and 9.5 billion PBMCs. To increase sequencing depth and limit assay-specific biases, different laboratories used diverse techniques to prepare libraries and sequence TCR repertoires. For each donor, CD4 naive and CD4 memory were each given three plates, CD8 naive was given two plates, and CD8 memory was given one plate. Blood TCR repertoires of a handful of healthy adults were deeply sequenced to estimate repertoire size and the extent of clonotype sharing between individuals.

The CDR3 spans 14 residues, from the cysteine through the phenylalanine. Here the CDR3 DNA is all that survives: 42 bases in frame from base 1. Trimming leaves V shorter by 6 bases and J shorter by 6 bases, with the junction holding 8 bases beyond the gene matches. The CDR1 and CDR2 encoded by the germline V gene (reference sequence) are SGHNT and YYREEE. The donors were healthy, HIV-negative adults who had no recently reported acute infections or vaccinations. Every donor was a Caucasian adult living in Nashville, Tennessee, USA. CD4+ T cells were enriched by magnetic negative selection, after which naive cells were positively selected on CD45RA and the negative fraction was taken as the memory subset. Blood was collected by leukapheresis, and PBMCs were isolated by Ficoll-Histopaque density gradient centrifugation and then cryopreserved in liquid nitrogen vapor phase. Purity and quantity of every magnetically sorted T cell population were checked by analytical flow cytometry. Genomic DNA was isolated from each sorted fraction and quantified by UV absorbance on a Nanodrop 2000c.

TCR CDR3 regions were amplified from genomic DNA by multiplex PCR using the deep immunoSEQ assay. Extracted genomic DNA from each cell subset was distributed evenly across all wells of several immunoSEQ 96-well plates, and each plate was treated as a replicate. For sorted subsets, approximately 190 ng of genomic DNA, equivalent to roughly 33,000 T cell genomes, went into each replicate PCR. Purified libraries were measured with a Qubit 3.0 fluorometer, size-checked on a Bioanalyzer 2100, and measured again with the KAPA Library Quantification kit. Each immunoSEQ 96-well plate was sequenced on its own single-read 150-cycle Illumina NextSeq 550 flow cell. Processing in the source paper ran as follows. Because only junctional sequences without quality scores were contained in the immunoSEQ output, filtering matching that applied to full-length reads could not be performed. Sequences were annotated with PyIR, a Python wrapper for IgBLAST v1.9, and V/J genes and CDR3 were assigned using IMGT germline references. Reads with weak V/J assignments (E-value above 1e-6), missing CDR3, stop codons, out-of-frame junctions, or ambiguous translated residues were removed. V3J clonotypes were defined as sequences sharing an identical inferred V gene, J gene, and CDR3 amino acid sequence. Percentage overlap between repertoires was computed as shared unique clonotypes divided by the size of the smaller repertoire. Repertoire richness was assessed with RTK rarefaction, the Chao1 estimator, and Recon v2.1 estimates of unobserved clonotypes. Generation probabilities for all TCRbeta clonotypes obtained by the gDNA method from a handful of donors were computed using OLGA. TCRdb provides this immuneACCESS table in a form limited to in-frame rearrangements. Some clones are lacking; in checked studies, under half of them reflect an unresolved V gene, and why the rest are absent is not known. V and J calls plus clone size are reproduced from that table; the DNA served to infer D and trimming. The sample table lists approximately 1,500,000 clones, approximately 96% of them with a count of one. The top ten hold approximately 1.1% of the sample.

On the study overall, not on this receptor specifically: Pairwise subsampling led to the expectation that sequencing depth would affect the degree of clonotype sharing among donors. Even with the large sequencing depth, rarefaction of the sorted-subset datasets indicated that sequencing was incomplete. Roughly 5.2% of naive CD4, approximately 3.7% of naive CD8, approximately 2.2% of memory CD4, and roughly 0.4% of memory CD8 clonotypes were shared across several donors. The small number of donors limited the genetic and exposure-history diversity represented. Larger estimated clonotype richness was generally found for naive subsets than for memory subsets. Sampling was restricted to blood, and TCR repertoires in tissues likely differ from the TCR repertoires found in blood. Compared with non-shared clonotypes, the clonotypes found in all four sorted-subset donors had higher generation probabilities.

This clone was detected once. Its antigen remains unidentified. No base quality values were provided; no much bigger clone lies one nucleotide off. The sequence joins TRBV5-4 to TRBJ2-7; a stretch of 11 junction bases matches TRBD1. This sequence was found in a man aged 25 to 40 in good health. The sequenced material came from naive CD4+ T cells sorted from blood. Per the publication, the cell subset or site label means: CD45RA+ positively selected. The nucleotide sequence is given as TGTGCCAGCAACCGGGACAGGGGGTCGCTCGAGCAGTACTTC. Its protein is CASNRDRGSLEQYF.